This T cell receptor beta chain was captured by sequencing in a study of technical replicates of blood from several donors. Libraries were prepared by immunoSEQ multiplex PCR; TCRdb keeps only in-frame clonotypes and omits some of them. The data hold approximately 80,000 clones, with about 89% observed a single time. CDR3 length equals 15 residues. Per the germline V gene, CDR1 is SGDLS and CDR2 is YYNGEE. With V trimmed by 3 bases and J by 4 bases, 4 bases remained unmatched. Sequenced: T cells isolated from PBMCs. The receptor's source is a human donor in good health. This chain links TRBV9 with TRBJ2-2, with 9 bases fitting TRBD1. CDR3 nucleotide sequence: TGTGCCAGCAGCGCCGGGACAGGGATCACCGGGGAGCTGTTTTTT. It yields the protein CASSAGTGITGELFF.